This T cell receptor beta chain was profiled in a study of control samples from healthy donors and cancer patients. Measured with immunoSEQ multiplex PCR; TCRdb has only the in-frame clones, and not every one. The sample lists about 50,000 clones, 93% occurring once. Germline CDR1 and CDR2: SNHLY and FYNNEI. The CDR3 is 14 amino acids. V was pared by 0 bases and J by 6 bases, with 8 bases between. This chain connects TRBV2 to TRBJ1-4; the D is unclear. The clonotype comes from a woman aged 45-65 years with head and neck cancer. The sample comprised PBMCs. The CDR3 reads CASSEARTHEKLFF. The CDR3 nucleotides read TGTGCCAGCAGTGAAGCCCGAACCCATGAAAAACTGTTTTTT.